This T cell receptor (beta chain) was recorded in a study of T-cell reconstitution after alpha-beta-depleted transplantation in children. Points from the study as a whole: Newly produced T cells mostly accounted for T-cell counts and diversity one year post-transplant. Alpha-beta T cells about two months after transplant reportedly derived from several hundred expanded graft clones. After transplant, high TCRbeta diversity at day 60 in some patients arose from surviving recipient T cells and thymic progenitors.

Library preparation (for TCRbeta) was performed with unique molecular identifiers. TCRdb itself ran the PCR reads through MiXCR, one entry per CDR3 protein. The table lists about 200,000 distinct CDR3 sequences, 6.3% of them singletons, with roughly 4.7% in the top ten. The V segment lost 0 bases and the J segment 2 bases; nucleotides outside the gene matches: 1. The CDR3 consists of 16 residues. From germline, CDR1 is SGHRS and CDR2 YFSETQ. This clonotype was counted ten times or more. Its antigen remains unknown. This clonotype was obtained from a girl younger than two with combined immunodeficiency, due to receive a stem cell transplant. The V gene is TRBV5-1, the J gene TRBJ2-1, with TRBD2 identical over 11 bases. Sequenced here: PBMCs, sampled before TCRalphabeta/CD19-depleted stem cell transplant. CDR3 nucleotide sequence: TGCGCCAGCAGCTTGGGTAGCGGGGGGGCCTACAATGAGCAGTTCTTC. Translation: CASSLGSGGAYNEQFF.